These 25 T cell receptor beta chains came from one sample sequenced in a study of blood T cell repertoires in COVID-19 (dated by TCRdb to about 2020). Library construction relied on the immunoSEQ multiplex PCR assay. Here the immuneACCESS table is served through TCRdb, limited to in-frame sequences with V and J called. Missing clones are a known gap in these copies; in checked studies unresolved V genes cover under half, and the rest lacks a known reason. The sample table records 65,000 to 95,000 clones; about 82% of these occur just once. The biggest ten clones account for about 18% of the sample. The specimen sequenced was peripheral blood. The receptor set was obtained from a man aged 80 or over with active or convalescent COVID-19.

V is TRBV5-4 and J is TRBJ1-4, with D tentatively TRBD1 (5 bases). V lost 5 bases and J 1 base, leaving 9 bases between the germline ends. Germline V gene lookup returns CDR1 SGHNT and CDR2 YYREEE (reference sequence). The CDR3 runs to 14 residues. Here the CDR3 reads CASRRGGTNEKLFF. The DNA for the CDR3 is TGTGCCAGCAGGCGGGGGGGAACTAATGAAAAACTGTTTTTT.

The chain is built from TRBV19 and TRBJ2-5, with D possibly TRBD2 on 5 matching bases. This CDR3 is 14 amino acids long. Looked up from germline, CDR1 is LNHDA and CDR2 is SQIVND (reference sequence). V gave up 6 bases and J gave up 5 bases, with 16 bases separating them. The CDR3 DNA is TGTGCCAGTAGGGACTCCAGGCGATCGGAGACCCAGTACTTC. It translates to CASRDSRRSETQYF.

The chain combines TRBV6-1 with TRBJ2-7, with D tentatively TRBD2 (5 bases). The CDR3 spans 14 residues. Germline V CDR1 and CDR2: MNHNS, SASEGT. V lost 2 bases to trimming and J lost 3 bases, with 11 bases between them. CDR3 protein: CASSELGSIYEQYV. Here the CDR3 DNA reads TGTGCCAGCAGTGAACTAGGGAGCATCTACGAGCAGTACGTC.

This chain uses TRBV29-1 with TRBJ1-4; TRBD1 is a possible D gene (5 bases). Between the trimmed V and J ends, which lost 6 bases and 7 bases, there was a span of 12 bases. Germline V gene data show CDR1 as SQVTM and CDR2 as ANQGSEA. The CDR3 extends over 12 amino acids. The CDR3 loop is CSVARDSEKLFF. CDR3 nucleotide sequence: TGCAGCGTGGCCCGGGACTCTGAAAAACTGTTTTTT.

The J gene is TRBJ2-1, the V gene TRBV25-1, with 15 bases fitting TRBD2. Trimming took 1 base from V and 10 from J; bases not matched to a gene: 8. Germline lookup yields CDR1 MGHDK and CDR2 SYGVNS. CDR3 length: 17 residues. In DNA form, the CDR3 reads TGTGCCAGCAGTGAATCGGTGGGACTAGCGGGGGGAGAGGAGCAGTTCTTC. Translated: CASSESVGLAGGEEQFF.

The genes are TRBV5-4 and TRBJ2-3; 7 bases fit TRBD2. Trimming at V came to 3 bases and at J to 0 bases, leaving 7 bases not matched to a gene. The CDR3 length is 16 residues. Germline CDR1 SGHNT, CDR2 YYREEE (reference sequence). The CDR3, as DNA: TGTGCCAGCAGCTCTGCTAGCGGACGAAGCACAGATACGCAGTATTTT. It encodes CASSSASGRSTDTQYF.

The chain joins TRBV7-3 to TRBJ2-2; D might be TRBD1 (6 bases). The ends were cut back, 1 base at V and 7 bases at J, with 22 bases in the middle. CDR3 length equals 18 residues. Germline V gene lookup returns CDR1 SGHTA and CDR2 FQGTGA. CDR3 protein: CASSLRPLGQGYDGELFF. The CDR3 DNA is TGTGCCAGCAGCTTAAGGCCCCTGGGCCAGGGGTATGACGGGGAGCTGTTTTTT.

The V gene is TRBV7-8, the J gene TRBJ1-3; D gene uncertain. CDR3 length: 14 amino acids. Germline CDR1 is SGHVS and CDR2 is FQNEAQ. V was cut by 2 bases and J by 5 bases, with 10 bases left in between. DNA for the CDR3: TGTGCCAGCAGCTTAAACGGGAGGCGAAACACCATATATTTT. Amino acid sequence: CASSLNGRRNTIYF.

This clone occurred once. The chain is built from TRBV5-1 and TRBJ1-4; TRBD1 aligns across 11 bases. V trimming: 4 bases; J trimming: 6 bases; junction bases outside the gene matches: 2. This CDR3 is 14 amino acids long. Germline lookup yields CDR1 SGHRS and CDR2 YFSETQ. CDR3 amino acids: CASSPDRGHEKLFF. The CDR3 DNA follows: TGCGCCAGCAGCCCGGACAGGGGGCATGAAAAACTGTTTTTT. Using reference TRBV5-1 and TRBJ1-4 for the parts outside the CDR3, the full variable domain is KAGVTQTPRYLIKTRGQQVTLSCSPISGHRSVSWYQQTPGQGLQFLFEYFSETQRNKGNFPGRFSGRQFSNSRSEMNVSTLELGDSALYLCASSPDRGHEKLFFGSGTQLSVL.

The V call is TRBV2, the J call TRBJ1-3; the D gene is possibly TRBD1 (5 bases). The ends were cut back, 9 bases at V and 0 bases at J, with 18 bases in the middle. Germline values: CDR1 SNHLY, CDR2 FYNNEI. This CDR3 is built from 16 residues. The CDR3 loop reads CARSGDGYLSGNTIYF. DNA of the CDR3: TGTGCCAGGAGCGGGGACGGATACCTCTCTGGAAACACCATATATTTT.

This chain joins TRBV20-1 and TRBJ1-1; D not resolved. The CDR3 spans 10 residues. V shed 0 bases and J shed 6 bases, with 2 bases lying between them. Per germline, CDR1 DFQATT and CDR2 SNEGSKA (reference sequence). The CDR3 DNA reads TGCAGTGCTAGAGACTCTGAAGCTTTCTTT. It codes for CSARDSEAFF.

There are a few counts of this clone. CDR3 coding DNA: TGTGCCAGCAGCTTAACTCCGGGACAGGATAGCAATCAGCCCCAGCATTTT. Its protein product is CASSLTPGQDSNQPQHF. The chain employs TRBV7-7 and TRBJ1-5; 8 bases match TRBD1. Germline CDR1 SSHAT, CDR2 FNYEAQ (reference sequence). This CDR3 spans 17 amino acids. V was pared by 2 bases and J by 0 bases, with 6 bases of the junction left unmatched.

The rearrangement uses TRBV5-1 and TRBJ2-5; D call uncertain. Germline V gene lookup returns CDR1 SGHRS and CDR2 YFSETQ. There are 14 residues in the CDR3. V was trimmed by 1 base and J by 5 bases, leaving 12 bases between them. As DNA, the CDR3 is TGCGCCAGCAGCTTGTTTGGGCAGATGGAGACCCAGTACTTC. Translating it yields CASSLFGQMETQYF.

This CDR3 reads CASSRGQVSDIQYF. CDR3 nucleotide sequence: TGTGCCAGTAGTAGGGGACAGGTATCAGACATTCAGTACTTC. The rearrangement uses TRBV19 and TRBJ2-4, with 8 bases matching TRBD1. The germline V gene encodes CDR1 LNHDA and CDR2 SQIVND (reference sequence). CDR3 length equals 14 residues. Trimming cost V 4 bases and J 8 bases; bases outside gene matches: 7.

CDR3 sequence reads: CASSSGQGKKFF. Here the CDR3 DNA reads TGTGCCAGCAGCTCCGGACAGGGGAAGAAGTTCTTC. This chain uses TRBV11-3 with TRBJ2-1, with 9 nucleotides matching TRBD1. The germline V gene has CDR1 SGHNT and CDR2 YENEEA. The trim removed 4 bases at V and 14 bases at J, leaving 6 bases unmatched. The CDR3 contains 12 residues.

The chain carries TRBV29-1 and TRBJ1-3; the D is unclear. Between the trimmed V and J ends, which lost 7 bases and 5 bases, there was a span of 15 bases. There are 13 residues in the CDR3. Germline CDR1 is SQVTM and CDR2 is ANQGSEA. The CDR3 DNA reads TGCAGCGGGAAGGTAGGAGGGAGAAACACCATATATTTT. This gives the protein CSGKVGGRNTIYF.

The rearrangement joins TRBV5-1 to TRBJ2-1, with TRBD1 matching over 8 bases. The trim removed 1 base at V and 6 bases at J, leaving 9 bases unmatched. Germline values: CDR1 SGHRS, CDR2 YFSETQ. There are 16 residues in the CDR3. Here the CDR3 DNA reads TGCGCCAGCAGCTTGAGTGTGGACAGGGAAATCAATGAGCAGTTCTTC. Protein: CASSLSVDREINEQFF.

V and J are TRBV19 and TRBJ1-2; unclear D gene. The V gene lost 10 bases and the J gene lost 2 bases, with 17 bases spanning the gap. The length of the CDR3 is 14 residues. The germline V gene has CDR1 LNHDA and CDR2 SQIVND (reference sequence). Here the CDR3 DNA reads TGTGCCACCTCCGAGAGGGTAAAAAACTATGGCTACACCTTC. It encodes CATSERVKNYGYTF.

The V and J genes are TRBV5-5 and TRBJ2-3, with 11 bases lining up with TRBD1. With 4 bases clipped from V and 5 bases from J, the junction kept 6 bases outside the gene matches. Germline-derived CDR1 and CDR2 are SGHKS and YYEKEE (reference sequence). The CDR3 covers 15 residues. The CDR3 reads CASSPGQGAGDTQYF. As DNA, the CDR3 is TGTGCCAGCAGCCCCGGACAGGGGGCGGGAGATACGCAGTATTTT.

The V call is TRBV28, the J call TRBJ1-5, with TRBD1 identical over 7 bases. V shed 8 bases and J 3 bases; nucleotides not matched to a gene: 10. The CDR3 is 15 residues long. Germline lookup yields CDR1 MDHEN and CDR2 SYDVKM. This CDR3 reads CASRNEGAFNQPQHF. DNA for the CDR3: TGTGCCAGCCGAAACGAGGGGGCCTTCAATCAGCCCCAGCATTTT.

The chain is built from TRBV6-6 and TRBJ1-1, with D maybe TRBD1 (6 bases). V lost 8 bases, J lost 2 bases, and 9 bases lay in between. CDR1 is MNHNY and CDR2 is SVGAGI in the germline V gene (reference sequence). The length of the CDR3 is 12 residues. The chain's CDR3 is CASWGGNTEAFF. As DNA, the CDR3 is TGTGCCAGCTGGGGGGGCAACACTGAAGCTTTCTTT.

The chain uses TRBV2 and TRBJ1-6; 7 positions agree with TRBD1. The V segment lost 1 base and the J segment 0 bases; nucleotides outside the gene matches: 3. CDR1 and CDR2 (germline): SNHLY, FYNNEI. CDR3 size: 17 residues. In DNA form, the CDR3 reads TGTGCCAGCAGTGAAGTCAGGGGGAGCTCCTATAATTCACCCCTCCACTTT. This gives the protein CASSEVRGSSYNSPLHF.

In DNA, the CDR3 is TGCAGCGTTACGACAGGACTCTATGGCTACACCTTC. Translated: CSVTTGLYGYTF. This chain joins TRBV29-1 and TRBJ1-2, with D possibly being TRBD1 (6 bases). CDR3 length: 12 residues. Per germline, CDR1 SQVTM and CDR2 ANQGSEA. Trimming took off 5 bases at V and 4 bases at J, with 11 bases between the two ends.

This sequence joins TRBV9 and TRBJ1-4, with 9 bases aligning to TRBD1. Germline V gene lookup returns CDR1 SGDLS and CDR2 YYNGEE. CDR3 length: 15 residues. The trim removed 0 bases at V and 8 bases at J, leaving 5 bases unmatched. Here the CDR3 DNA reads TGTGCCAGCAGCGTAGGGGACAGGGAGGGGGAAAAACTGTTTTTT. Translating it yields CASSVGDREGEKLFF. Full variable domain (rest looked up from reference TRBV9 and TRBJ1-4): DSGVTQTPKHLITATGQRVTLRCSPRSGDLSVYWYQQSLDQGLQFLIQYYNGEERAKGNILERFSAQQFPDLHSELNLSSLELGDSALYFCASSVGDREGEKLFFGSGTQLSVL.

The chain couples TRBV10-3 to TRBJ2-3; 12 bases are shared with TRBD2. The germline CDR1 and CDR2 sequences are ENHRY and SYGVKD. There are 14 residues in the CDR3. J was trimmed by 3 bases and V by 6 bases; bases with no gene match: 1. DNA of the CDR3: TGTGCCATCAGGACTAGCGGGAGTACAGATACGCAGTATTTT. Amino acids: CAIRTSGSTDTQYF.